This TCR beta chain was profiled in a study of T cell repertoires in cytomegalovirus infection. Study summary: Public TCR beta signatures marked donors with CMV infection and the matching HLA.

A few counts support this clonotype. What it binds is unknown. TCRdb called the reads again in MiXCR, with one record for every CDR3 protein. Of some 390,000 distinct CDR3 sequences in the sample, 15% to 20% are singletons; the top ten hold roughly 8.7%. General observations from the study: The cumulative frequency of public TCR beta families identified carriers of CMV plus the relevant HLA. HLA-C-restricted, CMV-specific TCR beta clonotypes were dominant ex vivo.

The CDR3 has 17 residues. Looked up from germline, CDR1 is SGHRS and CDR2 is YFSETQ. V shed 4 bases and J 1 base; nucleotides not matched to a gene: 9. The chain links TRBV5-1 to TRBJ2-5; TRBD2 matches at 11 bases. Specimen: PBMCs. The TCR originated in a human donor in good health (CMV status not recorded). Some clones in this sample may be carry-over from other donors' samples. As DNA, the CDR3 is TGCGCCAGCAGCCCCCCCGGGACTAGCGGAACCCAAGAGACCCAGTACTTC. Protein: CASSPPGTSGTQETQYF.